Listed below are T cell receptor beta chains from one sample, sequenced in a study of blood T cell repertoires in COVID-19. Produced via immunoSEQ multiplex PCR; TCRdb's table is partial and in-frame only. This sample carries about 36,000 clones, roughly 74% of them seen once, and the ten largest clones take about 11%. Material for sequencing was peripheral blood. Receptor source: a man aged 65 to 79 with COVID-19, enrolled during active disease. CDR3s include the opening cysteine and the closing phenylalanine or tryptophan. The D gene is left open where the match is weak. Expanded clones are given a class, and other clones once, few, many or no size at all.

clone_size	v_call	j_call	d_call	cdr3_nt	cdr3_aa
few	TRBV28	TRBJ1-4	NA	TGTGCCTCCTACAGTGGCACAACTAATGAAAAACTGTTTTTT	CASYSGTTNEKLFF
NA	TRBV9	TRBJ2-7	TRBD2	TGTGCCAGCAGCGTTAGCGGGAGGGTCTCCTACGAGCAGTACTTC	CASSVSGRVSYEQYF
NA	TRBV5-1	TRBJ2-7	TRBD1	TGCGCCAGCAGCGTCAAGGGGGCGCGTTACGAGCAGTACTTC	CASSVKGARYEQYF
NA	TRBV29-1	TRBJ1-1	TRBD1	TGCAGCGTTGACAGGGGGGAGGACAGGGGAGGTATAAACACTGAAGCTTTCTTT	CSVDRGEDRGGINTEAFF
NA	TRBV10-3	TRBJ2-1	TRBD2	TGTGCCATCAGAAGGACTAGCAATGAGCAGTTCTTC	CAIRRTSNEQFF
once	TRBV18	TRBJ2-7	NA	TGTGCCAGCTCGCTCGGAAGCGGTATATACGAGCAGTACTTC	CASSLGSGIYEQYF
NA	TRBV27	TRBJ2-2	TRBD2	TGTGCCAGCATTATCACTAGCGGGGCCGGGGAGCTGTTTTTT	CASIITSGAGELFF
NA	TRBV10-3	TRBJ2-7	NA	TGTGCCATCAGTGAGTCGATTGGGCCAGGGGTTGTCTACGAGCAGTACTTC	CAISESIGPGVVYEQYF
NA	TRBV27	TRBJ1-5	NA	TGTGCCAGCAGTTTACGTACAGGGAATCAGCCCCAGCATTTT	CASSLRTGNQPQHF
NA	TRBV7-8	TRBJ2-7	NA	TGTGCCAGCAGCCCTAAGGGGGGGAGCTCCTACGAGCAGTACTTC	CASSPKGGSSYEQYF
once	TRBV19	TRBJ1-5	NA	TGTGCCAGTAGTTGGCCCGCAGGGGTAATAAGGCCCCAGCATTTT	CASSWPAGVIRPQHF
few	TRBV2	TRBJ1-5	TRBD1	TGTGCCAGCCAGGGACAGGTGATAAATAGCAGTCAGCCCCAGCATTTT	CASQGQVINSSQPQHF
NA	TRBV6-5	TRBJ2-7	TRBD1	TGTGCCAGCCCAGGGACAGGGGGCTACGAGCAGTACTTC	CASPGTGGYEQYF
NA	TRBV6-6	TRBJ1-5	TRBD1	TGTGCCAGCAGTCCTTCTCTGTGGGACACCACAGGGGGGAAGCCCCAGCATTTT	CASSPSLWDTTGGKPQHF
medium-sized	TRBV11-2	TRBJ1-2	TRBD1	TGTGCCAGCAGCTTGACAGGGGCGGATGGCTACACCTTC	CASSLTGADGYTF
few	TRBV10-3	TRBJ2-7	NA	TGTGCCATCAGTGAACATTACGAGCAGTACTTC	CAISEHYEQYF
NA	TRBV4-1	TRBJ2-7	NA	TGCGCCAGCAGCCAACTCGGACTGGGGTCCCTCTACGAGCAGTACTTC	CASSQLGLGSLYEQYF
NA	TRBV27	TRBJ2-3	TRBD2	TGTGCCAGCAGTTCATGGCGGGGGACAGATACGCAGTATTTT	CASSSWRGTDTQYF
NA	TRBV3-1/TRBV3-2	TRBJ1-3	NA	TGTGCCAGCAGCCAAGGAGTTAACGGAAACACCATATATTTT	CASSQGVNGNTIYF
NA	TRBV6-5	TRBJ1-5	NA	TGTGCCAGCCGCCGGACAGATAGCAATCAGCCCCAGCATTTT	CASRRTDSNQPQHF
NA	TRBV18	TRBJ1-6	NA	TGTGCCAGCTCACCGGGCAGGGGTGTATCACCCCTCCACTTT	CASSPGRGVSPLHF
NA	TRBV7-9	TRBJ2-1	NA	TGTGCCAGCAGCTTAGTTACTCGATACAATGAGCAGTTCTTC	CASSLVTRYNEQFF
few	TRBV28	TRBJ1-2	NA	TGTGCCAGCAGTTTATCCCAGGACTATGGCTACACCTTC	CASSLSQDYGYTF
few	TRBV3-1/TRBV3-2	TRBJ1-6	NA	TGTGCCAGCAGCCAAGACAGCTATAATTCACCCCTCCACTTT	CASSQDSYNSPLHF
once	TRBV3-1/TRBV3-2	TRBJ2-7	NA	TGTGCCAGCAGCCAAGATACCGGGACAAGAACCTACGAGCAGTACTTC	CASSQDTGTRTYEQYF
few	TRBV6-4	TRBJ1-1	NA	TGTGCCAGCAGTCGGTCCCCGGGGAACACTGAAGCTTTCTTT	CASSRSPGNTEAFF
NA	TRBV9	TRBJ1-4	NA	TGTGCCAGCAGCGTAGCTTTTGGGGCACCTAATGAAAAACTGTTTTTT	CASSVAFGAPNEKLFF
NA	TRBV3-1/TRBV3-2	TRBJ2-7	TRBD2	TGTGCCAGCAGCAAGAGCGGGAGGGCCCGCGAGCAGTACTTC	CASSKSGRAREQYF
NA	TRBV9	TRBJ2-3	NA	TGTGCCAGCAGCGTTGGCTCGGGAGATACGCAGTATTTT	CASSVGSGDTQYF
few	TRBV6-6	TRBJ1-4	TRBD1	TGTGCCAGCAGCTCTAGGGGGACAGGGGGTGAAAAACTGTTTTTT	CASSSRGTGGEKLFF
NA	TRBV3-1/TRBV3-2	TRBJ2-2	NA	TGTGCCAGCAGCCAAGTGGGGGGAGTCGGGCACACCGGGGAGCTGTTTTTT	CASSQVGGVGHTGELFF
NA	TRBV15	TRBJ1-5	NA	TGTGCCACCAGCACACAGGGAAGGCAGCCCCAGCATTTT	CATSTQGRQPQHF
NA	TRBV5-4	TRBJ2-7	TRBD1	TGTGCCAGCAGCCAATCCGGGACAGGGGTCTACGAGCAGTACTTC	CASSQSGTGVYEQYF
few	TRBV5-1	TRBJ2-3	TRBD2	TGCGCCAGCAGCTTGGCGCTAGCGGGGGGGACAGATACGCAGTATTTT	CASSLALAGGTDTQYF
NA	TRBV18	TRBJ1-1	TRBD1	TGTGCCAGCTCACCAGCGCTTGGGACAGGGAGACTAGGGACTGAAGCTTTCTTT	CASSPALGTGRLGTEAFF
NA	TRBV7-6	TRBJ2-7	TRBD2	TGTGCCAGCAGCCCGGGAGGCGGGAGTTACGAGCAGTACTTC	CASSPGGGSYEQYF
NA	TRBV28	TRBJ1-4	TRBD1	TGTGCCAGCAGTTTATCCCCCCCCGGGAGAGGGGGCGAAAAACTGTTTTTT	CASSLSPPGRGGEKLFF
NA	TRBV30	TRBJ2-1	TRBD2	TGTGCCTGGAGTGTATCTCTAGCGGCCTACAATGAGCAGTTCTTC	CAWSVSLAAYNEQFF
NA	TRBV7-2	TRBJ1-5	TRBD1	TGTGCCAGCAGCTTAGGAGGGACAGCAGGATATCAGCCCCAGCATTTT	CASSLGGTAGYQPQHF
NA	TRBV11-3	TRBJ2-3	TRBD2	TGTGCCAGCAGCTTAGGTCGCGCCAGCGGGGGGGTGGTAGATACGCAGTATTTT	CASSLGRASGGVVDTQYF